This is a list of T cell receptor beta chains from one sample in a study of blood T cell repertoires in COVID-19. Assay used: immunoSEQ multiplex PCR; TCRdb lists only in-frame clones, some missing. The sample holds some 130,000 clones, approximately 88% seen once. Sequenced sample: peripheral blood. These receptors all come from a man in his 60s with acute or convalescent COVID-19. Both conserved end residues are part of each CDR3. The order of the fields is V gene, J gene, D gene, clone size, CDR3 protein, CDR3 DNA. A D gene is named only where the DNA matches it firmly. For some rows the clone size is stated as once, few or many, or as a class when expanded; others skip it.

>TRBV29-1|TRBJ1-2|-|-
CSVEVVRNGYTF
TGCAGCGTTGAAGTGGTGCGGAATGGCTACACCTTC
>TRBV19|TRBJ1-5|-|-
CASSMSGDQPQHF
TGTGCCAGTAGTATGAGTGGTGATCAGCCCCAGCATTTT
>TRBV2|TRBJ1-2|-|-
CASSELSNYGHTF
TGTGCCAGCAGTGAGTTGAGTAACTATGGCCACACCTTC
>TRBV19|TRBJ1-2|TRBD1|-
CASSITPGQGSYGYTF
TGTGCCAGTAGTATAACGCCGGGACAGGGAAGCTATGGCTACACCTTC
>TRBV5-1|TRBJ2-7|TRBD1|once
CASSLELGQGTYEQYF
TGCGCCAGCAGCTTGGAGTTAGGACAGGGGACGTACGAGCAGTACTTC
>TRBV5-4|TRBJ2-3|TRBD2|-
CASSLLLAASTDTQYF
TGTGCCAGCAGCTTGTTACTAGCGGCAAGCACAGATACGCAGTATTTT
>TRBV7-9|TRBJ1-2|-|once
CASSLEAVNYGYTF
TGTGCCAGCAGCTTAGAAGCGGTTAACTATGGCTACACCTTC
>TRBV4-2|TRBJ1-4|-|-
CASSQDPWGDSFEKLFF
TGTGCCAGCAGCCAAGATCCGTGGGGGGATTCTTTCGAAAAACTGTTTTTT
>TRBV24-1|TRBJ2-3|TRBD2|-
CATSDSSLTSGKIGGTDTQYF
TGTGCCACCAGTGATTCCTCTTTAACTAGCGGGAAGATAGGGGGCACAGATACGCAGTATTTT
>TRBV12-5|TRBJ1-4|TRBD1|-
CASGRLGQGNEKLFF
TGTGCTAGTGGGCGCTTGGGACAGGGGAATGAAAAACTGTTTTTT
>TRBV7-8|TRBJ2-2|-|-
CASSLGQNTGELFF
TGTGCCAGCAGCTTAGGGCAGAACACCGGGGAGCTGTTTTTT
>TRBV5-6|TRBJ1-1|TRBD1|-
CASLQGARNTEAFF
TGTGCCAGCCTACAGGGGGCCCGCAACACTGAAGCTTTCTTT
>TRBV19|TRBJ1-1|-|-
CASSTAGGLNTEAFF
TGTGCCAGTAGTACGGCGGGAGGACTGAACACTGAAGCTTTCTTT
>TRBV10-1|TRBJ2-1|-|-
CASTDEQFF
TGCGCCAGCACGGATGAGCAGTTCTTC
>TRBV7-2|TRBJ2-1|TRBD2|-
CASSGLGTSGRGNEQFF
TGTGCCAGCAGCGGACTCGGGACTAGCGGGAGGGGCAATGAGCAGTTCTTC
>TRBV3-1/TRBV3-2|TRBJ2-2|TRBD2|-
CASSQEGRLAGGTGELFF
TGTGCCAGCAGCCAAGAAGGTCGACTAGCGGGAGGTACCGGGGAGCTGTTTTTT
>TRBV9|TRBJ1-2|-|-
CASSPDSYGYTF
TGTGCCAGCAGCCCTGACAGCTATGGCTACACCTTC